This TCR beta chain derives from a study of identical twins. Study observations and caveats: Recombination models fit unrelated individuals' TCR alpha sharing but underestimated twins'.

TCRdb analysed the 5' RACE reads with MiXCR anew, one entry per CDR3 protein. The data hold around 650,000 distinct CDR3 sequences, with under 8.5% observed a single time. Each donor (without exception) was a healthy Caucasian. This clonotype was counted at least ten times. The antigen remains unidentified. In addition, the sample was reused for a study of yellow fever vaccine responses in identical twins.

Input material: PBMCs. The TCR sequence derives from a woman between 18 and 29 years old in good health.

The CDR3 bases are TGTGCCAGCAGTACGGACTTAACAGATACGCAGTATTTT. Residues: CASSTDLTDTQYF. The chain couples TRBV12-3 or TRBV12-4 to TRBJ2-3; D is perhaps TRBD2 (5 bases). V was trimmed by 5 bases and J by 3 bases, leaving 9 bases between them. The length of the CDR3 is 13 residues.